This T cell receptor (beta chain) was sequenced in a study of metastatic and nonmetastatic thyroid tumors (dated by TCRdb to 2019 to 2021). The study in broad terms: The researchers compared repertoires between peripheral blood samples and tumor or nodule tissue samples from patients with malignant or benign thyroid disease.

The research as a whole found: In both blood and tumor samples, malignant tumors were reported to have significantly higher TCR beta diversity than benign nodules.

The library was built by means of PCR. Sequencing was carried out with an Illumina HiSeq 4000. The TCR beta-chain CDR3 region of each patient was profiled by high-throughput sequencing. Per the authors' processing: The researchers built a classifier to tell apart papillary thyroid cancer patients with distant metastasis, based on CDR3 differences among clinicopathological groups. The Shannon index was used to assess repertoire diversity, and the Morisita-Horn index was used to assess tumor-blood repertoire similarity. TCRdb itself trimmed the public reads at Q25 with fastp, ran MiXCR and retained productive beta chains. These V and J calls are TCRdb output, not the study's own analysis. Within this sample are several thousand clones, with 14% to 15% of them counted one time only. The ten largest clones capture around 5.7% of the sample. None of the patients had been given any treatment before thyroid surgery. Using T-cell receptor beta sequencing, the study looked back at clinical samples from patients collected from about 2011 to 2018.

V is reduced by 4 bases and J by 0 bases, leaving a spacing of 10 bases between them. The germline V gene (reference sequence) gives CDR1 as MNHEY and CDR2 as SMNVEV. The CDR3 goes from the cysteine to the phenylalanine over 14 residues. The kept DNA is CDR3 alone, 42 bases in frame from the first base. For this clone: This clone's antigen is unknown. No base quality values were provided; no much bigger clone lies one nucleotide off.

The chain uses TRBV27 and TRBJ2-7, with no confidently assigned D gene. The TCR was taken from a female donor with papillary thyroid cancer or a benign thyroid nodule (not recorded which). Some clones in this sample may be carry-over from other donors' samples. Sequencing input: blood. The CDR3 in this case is CASSSFGPSYEQYF. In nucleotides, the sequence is TGTGCCAGCAGTTCGTTCGGTCCCTCCTACGAGCAGTACTTC.